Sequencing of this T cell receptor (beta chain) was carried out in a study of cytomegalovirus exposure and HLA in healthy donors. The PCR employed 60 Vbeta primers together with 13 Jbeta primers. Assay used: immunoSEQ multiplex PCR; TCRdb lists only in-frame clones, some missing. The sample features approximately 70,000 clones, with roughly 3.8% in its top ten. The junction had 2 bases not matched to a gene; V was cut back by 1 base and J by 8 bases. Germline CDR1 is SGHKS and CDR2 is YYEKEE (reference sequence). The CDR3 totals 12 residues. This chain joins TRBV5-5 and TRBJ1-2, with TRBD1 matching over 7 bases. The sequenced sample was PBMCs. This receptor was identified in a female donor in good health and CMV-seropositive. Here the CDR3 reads CASSLRGQGYTF. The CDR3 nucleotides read TGTGCCAGCAGCTTGAGGGGACAGGGCTACACCTTC.